This T cell receptor beta chain is drawn from a study of T cell responses to AZD1222 COVID-19 vaccine. The ends lost 6 bases at V and 3 bases at J; junction bases unmatched: 9. This CDR3 region has 16 residues. CDR1 KGHSH and CDR2 LQKENI come from the germline V gene. Some clones are missing from TCRdb's copy, which holds only in-frame ones; the method was immunoSEQ multiplex PCR. The sample carries 100,000 to 150,000 clones, about 88% recorded once. The sample was peripheral blood, taken on day 0 of AZD1222 vaccination. This TCR was recovered from an adult in good health. The rearrangement links TRBV18 to TRBJ2-1; 9 nucleotides line up with TRBD2. The CDR3 loop reads CASSKVLAGFYNEQFF. Here the CDR3 DNA reads TGTGCCAGCTCCAAAGTCCTAGCGGGATTCTACAATGAGCAGTTCTTC. Variable domain in full (rest from reference TRBV18 and TRBJ2-1): NAGVMQNPRHLVRRRGQEARLRCSPMKGHSHVYWYRQLPEEGLKFMVYLQKENIIDESGMPKERFSAEFPKEGPSILRIQQVVRGDSAAYFCASSKVLAGFYNEQFFGPGTRLTVL.